The present TCR beta chain was sequenced within a study of breast tumors, draining lymph nodes, adjacent tissues. Study observations and caveats: Luminal-like breast cancer showed significantly greater tumor-nontumor repertoire similarity than basal-like breast cancer did. Most tumor T cells seemingly derive from lymph node, then expand in tumor. Tumor TCR diversity was below lymph nodes but above nontumor tissue. Data only fit, rather than demonstrated, lymph node origin of most tumor T cells.

MiXCR, run by TCRdb on the multiplex PCR reads, gives a single entry per CDR3 protein. The repertoire holds around 130,000 distinct CDR3 sequences, with 20% as singletons. This clonotype has more than one count but fewer than ten. What it binds is unknown. Axillary draining lymph nodes of breast cancer patients supplied the node samples. Germline loops: CDR1 MDHEN, CDR2 SYDVKM. The ends were cut back, 5 bases at V and 4 bases at J, with 16 bases in the middle. The CDR3 contains 15 residues. The sequencing sample was made of axillary lymph node tissue. This TCR derives from a female donor with breast cancer. Some clones in this sample may be carry-over from other donors' samples. This chain uses TRBV28 with TRBJ2-3; D is perhaps TRBD2 (6 bases). CDR3: CASSSLSGRSDTQYF. Here the CDR3 DNA reads TGTGCCAGCAGTAGCCTCTCCGGGAGATCAGATACGCAGTATTTT. The full variable domain, its missing parts supplied by reference TRBV28 and TRBJ2-3, is DVKVTQSSRYLVKRTGEKVFLECVQDMDHENMFWYRQDPGLGLRLIYFSYDVKMKEKGDIPEGYSVSREKKERFSLILESASTNQTSMYLCASSSLSGRSDTQYFGPGTRLTVL.